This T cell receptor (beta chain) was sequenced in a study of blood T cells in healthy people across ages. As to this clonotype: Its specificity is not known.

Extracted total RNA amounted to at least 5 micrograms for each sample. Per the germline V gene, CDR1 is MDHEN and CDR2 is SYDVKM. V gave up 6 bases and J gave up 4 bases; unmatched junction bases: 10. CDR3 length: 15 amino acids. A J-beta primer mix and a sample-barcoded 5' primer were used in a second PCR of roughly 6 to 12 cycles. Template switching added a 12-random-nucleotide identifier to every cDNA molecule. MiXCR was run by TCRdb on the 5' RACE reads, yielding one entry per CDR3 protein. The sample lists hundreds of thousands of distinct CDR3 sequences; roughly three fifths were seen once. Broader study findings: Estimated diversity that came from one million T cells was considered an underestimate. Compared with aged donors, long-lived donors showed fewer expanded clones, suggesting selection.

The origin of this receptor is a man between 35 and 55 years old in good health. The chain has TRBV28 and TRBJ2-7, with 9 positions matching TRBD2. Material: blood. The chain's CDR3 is CASSVTLAGGYEQYF. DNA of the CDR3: TGTGCCAGCAGCGTAACACTAGCGGGCGGTTACGAGCAGTACTTC.